The present entry profiles one T cell receptor (beta chain) with its context. This sample stems from a study of OX40 agonist ivuxolimab in advanced cancers. The assay was immunoSEQ multiplex PCR, and TCRdb's table has in-frame clones only and misses some. The data show under 80,000 clones, 85% seen once. This CDR3 region has 15 residues. CDR1 and CDR2 (germline): SNHLY, FYNNEI. Trimming shortened V by 4 bases and J by 5 bases, and 14 bases separated the two germline ends. V usage is TRBV2 and J usage is TRBJ2-2; D is possibly TRBD1 or TRBD2 (5 bases each). This sequence originates from an adult with an advanced solid tumor such as melanoma, head and neck, liver or kidney cancer. The sequences come from CD4+ or CD8+ T cells sorted from blood, collected in a trial of the OX40 agonist ivuxolimab. The CDR3 region has the DNA TGTGCCAGCAGTGGGGACGATTTCGATACCGGGGAGCTGTTTTTT. As protein: CASSGDDFDTGELFF.